Sequencing of this T cell receptor beta chain was carried out in a study of a mutant IDH1 vaccine in newly diagnosed glioma. About the research overall: Eight vaccinations went to patients in weeks 1, 3, 5, 7, 11, 15, 19, 23. Vaccinations were initiated 4-6 weeks following radiotherapy alone, or were given together with temozolomide cycles. Findings and limits, study-wide: Pseudoprogression seemed unrelated to changes in top peripheral T cell clonotypes.

CDR3 length: 15 amino acids. Per germline, CDR1 SGHTA and CDR2 FQGNSA. The V end was cut by 5 bases, the J end by 2 bases, with 15 bases between. The protocol was immunoSEQ multiplex PCR, while the TCRdb copy is restricted to in-frame clones and leaves out a portion. The top ten hold less than 25% of the sample, which has about 30,000 clones, around 90% seen once. The time point denotes: week 11, during vaccination. The content of each vaccine dose was 300 ug of mutant IDH1 20-mer peptide, and topical imiquimod accompanied it. The donors' diagnosis was new WHO grade 3 or 4 astrocytoma that was IDH1-mutant and ATRX-lost. Turning to this clone: The antigen is undetermined.

The receptor comes from a man aged 18 to 29 with glioma. The chain uses TRBV7-2 and TRBJ1-2; TRBD1 might be the D (5 bases). The sample consisted of PBMCs, taken from a glioma patient whose treatment included an IDH1 peptide vaccine. The CDR3, as DNA: TGTGCCAGCAGCCCTCGTCCGGGGGGGAACTATGGCTACACCTTC. Protein product: CASSPRPGGNYGYTF. The full variable domain, with the rest looked up from reference TRBV7-2 and TRBJ1-2, is GAGVSQSPSNKVTEKGKDVELRCDPISGHTALYWYRQSLGQGLEFLIYFQGNSAPDKSGLPSDRFSAERTGGSVSTLTIQRTQQEDSAVYLCASSPRPGGNYGYTFGSGTRLTVV.